These T cell receptor beta chains were read from a single sample in a study of Graves' ophthalmopathy and Graves' hyperthyroidism. TCRdb redid the calling of the multiplex PCR reads with MiXCR, one entry per CDR3 protein. The data contain under 250,000 distinct CDR3 sequences, less than 30% of them seen just once; the ten biggest clones take up around 10%. Sequencing was carried out using peripheral blood. These receptors originate from a man in his fifties with Graves' ophthalmopathy. The CDR3 runs from the conserved cysteine through the conserved F or W. Fields, in order: V gene, D gene, J gene, clone size, CDR3 protein, CDR3 DNA. A D gene is named only where the DNA matches it firmly. Where a row states a size, it is once, few, many or the class of an expanded clone; other rows omit it.

>TRBV2|NA|TRBJ2-2|NA
CASSKRSNTGELFF
TGTGCCAGCAGTAAGCGGAGTAACACCGGGGAGCTGTTTTTT
>TRBV27|TRBD1|TRBJ1-2|many
CASSRQGVGGYTF
TGTGCCAGCAGCCGACAGGGGGTAGGAGGCTACACCTTC
>TRBV28|TRBD2|TRBJ2-5|many
CASSLATSRIGQETQYF
TGTGCCAGCAGTTTGGCGACTAGCCGCATAGGACAAGAGACCCAGTACTTC
>TRBV4-2|NA|TRBJ2-2|many
CASSQDPGFSGELFF
TGTGCCAGCAGCCAAGATCCAGGGTTTTCCGGGGAGCTGTTTTTT
>TRBV12-3/TRBV12-4|NA|TRBJ1-2|many
CASSLSRRGYGYTF
TGTGCCAGCAGTTTGTCCCGCCGGGGCTATGGCTACACCTTC
>TRBV6-1|NA|TRBJ2-7|NA
CASGWDRDYEQYF
TGTGCCAGCGGGTGGGACCGGGACTACGAGCAGTACTTC
>TRBV11-2|TRBD1|TRBJ1-5|NA
CASSPPGGQLNQPQHF
TGTGCCAGCAGCCCACCTGGGGGACAGCTCAATCAGCCCCAGCATTTT
>TRBV30|NA|TRBJ2-5|NA
CAWSAVPGETQYF
TGTGCCTGGAGTGCCGTCCCCGGGGAGACCCAGTACTTC
>TRBV4-1|NA|TRBJ2-5|many
CASSQVGQKETQYF
TGCGCCAGCAGCCAAGTGGGGCAGAAAGAGACCCAGTACTTC
>TRBV6-2/TRBV6-3|NA|TRBJ1-1|many
CASSYTRAEDLHSTEAFF
TGTGCCAGCAGTTACACCAGAGCAGAGGACCTGCATTCCACTGAAGCTTTCTTT
>TRBV6-2/TRBV6-3|NA|TRBJ1-1|NA
CASSYIVGNLNTEAFF
TGTGCCAGCAGTTACATTGTCGGCAACCTGAACACTGAAGCTTTCTTT
>TRBV12-3/TRBV12-4|NA|TRBJ2-2|once
CASSYAFGLAGYTGELFF
TGTGCCAGCAGTTACGCCTTCGGACTGGCGGGTTACACCGGGGAGCTGTTTTTT
>TRBV4-3|NA|TRBJ2-7|many
CASSQDTGSYEQYF
TGCGCCAGCAGCCAAGATACAGGGAGCTACGAGCAGTACTTC
>TRBV3-1|NA|TRBJ2-5|many
CASSQEASAKETQYF
TGTGCCAGCAGCCAAGAAGCTAGCGCGAAAGAGACCCAGTACTTC
>TRBV7-8|NA|TRBJ1-1|NA
CASNVQGGTEAFF
TGTGCCAGCAACGTACAGGGTGGCACTGAAGCTTTCTTT
>TRBV12-3/TRBV12-4|NA|TRBJ2-7|NA
CASSRGLSGEQYF
TGTGCCAGCAGCCGGGGACTCTCGGGCGAGCAGTACTTC
>TRBV12-3/TRBV12-4|NA|TRBJ1-1|NA
CASRRDSEAFF
TGTGCCAGCAGGAGGGATTCTGAAGCTTTCTTT
>TRBV12-3/TRBV12-4|NA|TRBJ2-5|many
CASSTNLQRARWKTQYF
TGTGCCAGCAGTACCAACCTCCAGCGGGCGCGTTGGAAGACCCAGTACTTC
>TRBV9|NA|TRBJ2-5|many
CASSVAGAIQETQYF
TGTGCCAGCAGCGTAGCAGGGGCGATACAAGAGACCCAGTACTTC
>TRBV7-2|NA|TRBJ2-5|NA
CATAEMYQETQYF
TGTGCTACAGCGGAGATGTACCAAGAGACCCAGTACTTC
>TRBV28|TRBD1|TRBJ2-5|NA
CASSQDRGIETQYF
TGTGCCAGCAGCCAAGACAGGGGTATAGAGACCCAGTACTTC
>TRBV7-3|NA|TRBJ2-5|many
CASSSGQGETQYF
TGTGCCAGCAGCTCGGGGCAGGGGGAGACCCAGTACTTC
>TRBV29-1|TRBD1|TRBJ2-7|many
CSVERPGGDEQYF
TGCAGCGTTGAACGGCCAGGGGGCGACGAGCAGTACTTC
>TRBV7-2|NA|TRBJ1-5|many
CASSSWGAHNQPQHF
TGTGCCAGCAGCTCATGGGGGGCTCACAATCAGCCCCAGCATTTT
>TRBV6-1|NA|TRBJ2-5|NA
CASLRAETQYF
TGTGCCAGCCTCAGGGCGGAGACCCAGTACTTC
>TRBV6-2/TRBV6-3|TRBD2|TRBJ2-7|few
CASSYSSGRRYEQYF
TGTGCCAGCAGTTACTCCTCCGGGAGGCGGTACGAGCAGTACTTC
>TRBV6-2/TRBV6-3|TRBD2|TRBJ2-7|NA
CASIRDPLTGRHEQYF
TGTGCCAGCATTCGGGATCCCCTGACCGGGAGGCACGAGCAGTACTTC
>TRBV27|NA|TRBJ2-2|many
CASSLTRLGELFF
TGTGCCAGCAGTTTGACTAGGCTCGGGGAGCTGTTTTTT
>TRBV20-1|NA|TRBJ2-5|NA
CSARVWGTGYETQYF
TGCAGTGCTAGAGTTTGGGGTACGGGTTATGAGACCCAGTACTTC
>TRBV28|TRBD1|TRBJ2-5|many
CASSGTGLLSETQYF
TGTGCCAGCTCCGGGACAGGGCTTCTGTCGGAGACCCAGTACTTC
>TRBV12-3/TRBV12-4|TRBD1|TRBJ2-7|many
CASSLPTGGAYEQYF
TGTGCCAGCAGTTTACCCACAGGGGGCGCCTACGAGCAGTACTTC
>TRBV12-3/TRBV12-4|NA|TRBJ2-7|many
CASAGHYEQYF
TGTGCCAGCGCAGGCCACTACGAGCAGTACTTC
>TRBV4-2|TRBD1|TRBJ1-5|many
CASSPDRGVLSNQPQHF
TGTGCCAGCAGCCCCGACAGGGGGGTCTTAAGCAATCAGCCCCAGCATTTT
>TRBV28|NA|TRBJ2-5|many
CASSWSTPGETQYF
TGTGCCAGCAGTTGGTCTACGCCGGGTGAGACCCAGTACTTC
>TRBV6-1|TRBD1|TRBJ2-5|many
CASGTGGQTQYF
TGTGCCAGCGGGACAGGGGGGCAGACCCAGTACTTC
>TRBV11-2|TRBD2|TRBJ2-7|many
CASSLGDYVEQYF
TGTGCCAGCAGCTTAGGGGACTACGTTGAGCAGTACTTC
>TRBV2|NA|TRBJ1-3|NA
CASTSRGFTGNTIYF
TGTGCCAGCACCTCGCGAGGGTTCACTGGAAACACCATATATTTT
>TRBV28|TRBD2|TRBJ2-5|NA
CASRPGLAGGETQYF
TGTGCCAGCAGACCGGGACTAGCGGGAGGGGAGACCCAGTACTTC
>TRBV11-2|TRBD2|TRBJ2-7|once
CASSLVSGTSGSYEQYF
TGTGCCAGCAGCTTAGTCTCCGGGACTAGCGGTTCCTACGAGCAGTACTTC
>TRBV24-1|NA|TRBJ2-5|NA
CATSPRGTQETQYF
TGTGCCACCAGTCCCCGCGGTACCCAAGAGACCCAGTACTTC
>TRBV6-2/TRBV6-3|NA|TRBJ1-5|NA
CASGLRGQPQHF
TGTGCCAGCGGACTCAGGGGACAGCCCCAGCATTTT
>TRBV6-1|TRBD1|TRBJ2-7|NA
CASSPPGQGVTYEQYF
TGTGCCAGCAGTCCACCGGGACAGGGGGTTACCTACGAGCAGTACTTC
>TRBV9|TRBD2|TRBJ2-5|once
CASSARTSGSETQYF
TGTGCCAGCAGCGCCCGGACTAGCGGGAGTGAGACCCAGTACTTC
>TRBV4-2|NA|TRBJ2-7|NA
CASSQDSEGPSIVYEQYF
TGTGCCAGCAGCCAAGACAGTGAGGGCCCATCGATCGTCTACGAGCAGTACTTC
>TRBV6-1|TRBD1|TRBJ1-2|NA
CASSAAQGDGYTF
TGTGCCAGCAGTGCAGCACAGGGGGATGGCTACACCTTC
>TRBV28|TRBD1|TRBJ2-2|many
CASSQSGTGGFGELFF
TGTGCCAGCAGCCAGAGCGGGACAGGGGGCTTCGGGGAGCTGTTTTTT
>TRBV28|NA|TRBJ1-2|once
CASSSNPGVRGYTF
TGTGCCAGCAGCTCTAACCCAGGGGTCCGAGGCTACACCTTC
>TRBV29-1|TRBD1|TRBJ1-2|many
CSVVMGQGGSGYTF
TGCAGCGTTGTAATGGGACAGGGGGGATCTGGCTACACCTTC
>TRBV28|TRBD1|TRBJ2-5|many
CASSVSGTGQETQYF
TGTGCCAGCAGTGTATCCGGGACAGGACAAGAGACCCAGTACTTC
>TRBV12-3/TRBV12-4|NA|TRBJ1-5|once
CASSSMGGAVQPQHF
TGTGCCAGCAGCTCCATGGGAGGGGCGGTTCAGCCCCAGCATTTT
>TRBV6-1|NA|TRBJ1-2|many
CASQAGPNYGYTF
TGTGCCAGCCAAGCGGGGCCTAACTATGGCTACACCTTC
>TRBV20-1|NA|TRBJ2-5|NA
CSARDQGRSVETQYF
TGCAGTGCTAGAGATCAAGGCCGTAGCGTCGAGACCCAGTACTTC
>TRBV6-5|NA|TRBJ1-5|many
CASSLEGEGNQPQHF
TGTGCCAGCAGTTTAGAGGGGGAGGGCAATCAGCCCCAGCATTTT
>TRBV7-2|TRBD2|TRBJ2-7|many
CASSLSSGSGYEQYF
TGTGCCAGCAGCCTCAGTAGCGGGAGTGGTTACGAGCAGTACTTC
>TRBV28|TRBD1|TRBJ2-7|NA
CASSLPDRGFSEQYF
TGTGCCAGCAGTTTACCCGACAGGGGTTTTAGCGAGCAGTACTTC
>TRBV12-3/TRBV12-4|NA|TRBJ1-5|many
CASRTGGGQPQHF
TGTGCCAGCAGAACGGGGGGGGGGCAGCCCCAGCATTTT